The 12 T cell receptor beta chains listed next were all sequenced from one sample in a study of T cell repertoires in cytomegalovirus infection. One entry per CDR3 protein, called by TCRdb with MiXCR from the reads. There are under 850,000 distinct CDR3 sequences in the sample; 30% to 40% occur only once, and around a sixth lies in the top ten. Their antigens are not known. Sequencing used cultured PBMCs, obtained from culture after CMV antigen stimulation. Every receptor here comes from a human donor in good health (CMV status not recorded). Some clones in this sample may be carry-over from other donors' samples.

The genes are TRBV7-4 and TRBJ1-6; perhaps TRBD1 as D (6 bases). Germline V gene lookup returns CDR1 SGHVT and CDR2 SQSDAQ. The CDR3 is made up of 15 amino acids. Between the trimmed V and J ends, which lost 1 base and 9 bases, there was a span of 13 bases. CDR3 coding DNA: TGTGCCAGCAGCTTAGAGCCAGGGGTTGGTTCACCCCTCCACTTT. Residues: CASSLEPGVGSPLHF.

The rearrangement joins TRBV4-1 to TRBJ2-2; D ambiguous. V was trimmed by 0 bases and J by 4 bases, leaving 18 bases between them. Looked up from germline, CDR1 is MGHRA and CDR2 is YSYEKL. The CDR3 has 18 residues. The CDR3 region is CASSQEIPLLGFTGELFF. In nucleotides, the CDR3 is TGCGCCAGCAGCCAAGAAATCCCCCTATTGGGGTTCACCGGGGAGCTGTTTTTT.

This clonotype appeared a few times. The chain is built from TRBV20-1 and TRBJ2-7; the match to TRBD2 covers 9 bases. The germline V gene encodes CDR1 DFQATT and CDR2 SNEGSKA (reference sequence). CDR3 size: 15 residues. Losses at the gene ends were 3 bases for V and 3 bases for J; bases not matched to a gene: 9. The CDR3 DNA is TGCAGTGCTAGCTCCTCTAGCGGGGCCAACTACGAGCAGTACTTC. The encoded protein is CSASSSSGANYEQYF.

This clonotype was recorded a few times. The rearrangement uses TRBV6-1 and TRBJ2-7; a weak D match, TRBD1 (5 bases). The length of the CDR3 is 13 residues. The germline gives CDR1 MNHNS, CDR2 SASEGT. Trimming took 7 bases from V and 1 from J, leaving 11 bases between them. In DNA form, the CDR3 reads TGTGCCAGCACGACAGCCCTATCCTACGAGCAGTACTTC. Its translation is CASTTALSYEQYF.

The rearrangement joins TRBV29-1 to TRBJ2-7; D is perhaps TRBD1 or TRBD2 (5 bases each). Germline V gives CDR1 SQVTM, CDR2 ANQGSEA. Trimming took 4 bases from V and 0 from J, leaving 13 bases between them. There are 14 residues in the CDR3. CDR3 nucleotide sequence: TGCAGCGTTGCCCGGGACGTCGACTCCTACGAGCAGTACTTC. This gives the protein CSVARDVDSYEQYF.

The count of this clonotype is one. This rearrangement joins TRBV29-1 to TRBJ2-5; D assignment may be TRBD1 or TRBD2 (6 bases each). Germline CDR1 is SQVTM and CDR2 is ANQGSEA. The ends were cut back, 4 bases at V and 2 bases at J, with 14 bases in the middle. The CDR3 runs to 14 residues. CDR3 sequence reads: CSVGQGTHQETQYF. The CDR3 nucleotides read TGCAGCGTTGGGCAGGGGACTCATCAAGAGACCCAGTACTTC.

In its sample, this clonotype was seen a few times. The V call is TRBV6-5, the J call TRBJ2-5, with 7 bases fitting TRBD2. CDR1 is MNHEY, CDR2 SVGAGI, per germline. CDR3 length equals 15 residues. J lost 7 bases, V lost 0 bases, and 8 bases had no gene match. For the CDR3, the DNA is TGTGCCAGCAGTTACTCAGGGAGGGGCGAAGGGACCCAGTACTTC. Translation gives CASSYSGRGEGTQYF.

This clonotype was recorded a few times. This chain links TRBV7-9 with TRBJ1-5; D is perhaps TRBD1 (5 bases). CDR1 and CDR2 (germline): SEHNR, FQNEAQ (reference sequence). The CDR3 consists of 15 residues. With 5 bases removed from V and 0 bases from J, the gap between germline ends came to 11 bases. CDR3 DNA sequence: TGTGCCAGCAGCACAGGAGCAAATAGCAATCAGCCCCAGCATTTT. This sequence encodes CASSTGANSNQPQHF. The full variable domain, rest sourced from reference TRBV7-9 and TRBJ1-5, is DTGVSQNPRHKITKRGQNVTFRCDPISEHNRLYWYRQTLGQGPEFLTYFQNEAQLEKSRLLSDRFSAERPKGSFSTLEIQRTEQGDSAMYLCASSTGANSNQPQHFGDGTRLSIL.

This clonotype was picked up many times. The chain employs TRBV7-6 and TRBJ2-2; D may be TRBD2 (6 bases). The CDR3 totals 16 residues. CDR1 and CDR2 (germline): SGHVS, FNYEAQ. Trimming cost V 5 bases and J 4 bases, with 17 bases left between them. This CDR3 is CASSPWVEGGTGELFF. The CDR3 DNA reads as TGTGCCAGCAGCCCTTGGGTCGAGGGAGGCACCGGGGAGCTGTTTTTT.

This sequence joins TRBV7-9 and TRBJ2-2; 8 nucleotides line up with TRBD2. Looked up from germline, CDR1 is SEHNR and CDR2 is FQNEAQ (reference sequence). Germline trimming cut 8 bases from V and 4 bases from J; bases unmatched to any gene: 6. This CDR3 comprises 14 residues. The chain's CDR3 is CASLLAAVTGELFF. The CDR3 bases are TGTGCCAGCCTACTAGCGGCGGTCACCGGGGAGCTGTTTTTT.

This clonotype has only one observation. The chain has TRBV19 and TRBJ1-5; tentatively, D is TRBD1 (5 bases). The CDR3 spans 15 residues. The V end lost 4 bases, the J end lost 0 bases, and 10 bases lay between the germline ends. The germline gives CDR1 LNHDA, CDR2 SQIVND (reference sequence). The CDR3 protein is CASSKRQTSNQPQHF. In DNA, the CDR3 is TGTGCCAGTAGTAAACGACAGACTAGCAATCAGCCCCAGCATTTT.

This clonotype was detected only a few times. The chain uses TRBV19 and TRBJ2-1; 9 bases match TRBD2. J gave up 9 bases and V 1 base, and 10 bases lay outside the gene matches. This CDR3 spans 16 amino acids. In germline, CDR1 is LNHDA, CDR2 SQIVND (reference sequence). This CDR3 reads CASSIGGGGADIEQFF. The CDR3 coding sequence is TGTGCCAGTAGTATAGGAGGCGGGGGGGCCGATATTGAGCAGTTCTTC.